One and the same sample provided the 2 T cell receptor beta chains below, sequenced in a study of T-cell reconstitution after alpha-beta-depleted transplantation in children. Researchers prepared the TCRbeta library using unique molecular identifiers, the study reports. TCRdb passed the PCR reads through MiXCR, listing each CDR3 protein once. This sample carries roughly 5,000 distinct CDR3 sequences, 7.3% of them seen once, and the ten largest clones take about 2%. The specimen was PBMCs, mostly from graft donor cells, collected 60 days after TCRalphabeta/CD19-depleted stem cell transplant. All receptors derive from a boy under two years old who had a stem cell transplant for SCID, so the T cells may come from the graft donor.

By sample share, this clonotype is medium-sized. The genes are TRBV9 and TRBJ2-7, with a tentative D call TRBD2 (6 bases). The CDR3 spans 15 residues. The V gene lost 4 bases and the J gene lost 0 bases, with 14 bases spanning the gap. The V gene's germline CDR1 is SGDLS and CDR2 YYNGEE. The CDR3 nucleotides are TGTGCCAGCAGCCTCCGCGCGGGGAGCTCCTACGAGCAGTACTTC. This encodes CASSLRAGSSYEQYF.

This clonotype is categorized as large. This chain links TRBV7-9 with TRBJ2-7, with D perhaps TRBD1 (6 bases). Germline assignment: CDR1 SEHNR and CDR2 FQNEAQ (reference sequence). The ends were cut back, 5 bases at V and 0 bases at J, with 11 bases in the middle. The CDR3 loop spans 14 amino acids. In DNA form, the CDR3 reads TGTGCCAGCAGCAGGGGACATAGCTCCTACGAGCAGTACTTC. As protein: CASSRGHSSYEQYF.